Below are 21 T cell receptor beta chains sequenced from a single sample in a study of identical twins. TCRdb fed the 5' RACE reads into MiXCR, producing one record per CDR3 protein. The data show 1.5 million to 2 million distinct CDR3 sequences, less than 40% seen once. The sample consisted of cord blood. Receptors originate from a newborn girl in good health.

This chain links TRBV29-1 with TRBJ1-1; D is perhaps TRBD1 (6 bases). Germline lookup yields CDR1 SQVTM and CDR2 ANQGSEA. This CDR3 is built from 15 residues. V lost 6 bases to trimming and J lost 1 base, with 18 bases between them. CDR3 in DNA: TGCAGCGTCAGGGGCCCCGGGGAGCCGAACACTGAAGCTTTCTTT. It yields the protein CSVRGPGEPNTEAFF. The complete variable domain, with remaining parts taken from reference TRBV29-1 and TRBJ1-1, reads SAVISQKPSRDICQRGTSLTIQCQVDSQVTMMFWYRQQPGQSLTLIATANQGSEATYESGFVIDKFPISRPNLTFSTLTVSNMSPEDSSIYLCSVRGPGEPNTEAFFGQGTRLTVV.

Here the CDR3 reads CASSFGMILALNEQFF. The DNA of the CDR3 is TGTGCCAGCAGTTTCGGGATGATCCTCGCCCTCAATGAGCAGTTCTTC. This rearrangement joins TRBV7-9 to TRBJ2-1, with D perhaps TRBD2 (5 bases). Germline CDR1 reads SEHNR; CDR2 reads FQNEAQ (reference sequence). The CDR3 runs 16 residues. V was cut by 6 bases and J by 6 bases, with 21 bases left in between.

The V and J genes are TRBV27 and TRBJ2-1; 8 positions match TRBD2. The CDR3 loop spans 17 amino acids. Per the germline V gene, CDR1 is MNHEY and CDR2 is SMNVEV (reference sequence). The V and J ends lost 0 bases and 2 bases, in that order; junction bases with no gene match: 6. The CDR3 protein is CASSLSGGLGPYNEQFF. DNA for the CDR3: TGTGCCAGCAGTTTATCCGGGGGACTAGGGCCCTACAATGAGCAGTTCTTC.

Remarks on this clonotype: A much larger clone differs from this one at a single base, so this may be a read error. This chain uses TRBV7-9 with TRBJ1-2; weak D call: TRBD1 (5 bases). This CDR3 is 16 amino acids long. Per germline, CDR1 SEHNR and CDR2 FQNEAQ (reference sequence). The CDR3 nucleotides read TGTGCCAGCAGCTTAGCGGGGCAGGCGACCAACTATGGCTGCACCTTC. Amino acid sequence: CASSLAGQATNYGCTF.

V and J are TRBV7-2 and TRBJ1-6; D perhaps matches TRBD1 (5 bases). Trimming cost V 5 bases and J 4 bases, with 12 bases left between them. CDR3 size: 15 residues. The germline V gene has CDR1 SGHTA and CDR2 FQGNSA. The CDR3 bases are TGTGCCAGCAGCGCGCAGGGCCCATATAATTCACCCCTCCACTTT. This sequence encodes CASSAQGPYNSPLHF.

This clonotype was seen more than once but under ten times. The genes are TRBV5-1 and TRBJ1-1, with D uncertain. The V end lost 1 base, the J end lost 5 bases, and 9 bases lay between the germline ends. In germline, CDR1 is SGHRS, CDR2 YFSETQ. The CDR3 sequence is 13 residues long. CDR3: CASSLQSGTEAFF. DNA for the CDR3: TGCGCCAGCAGCTTGCAGTCTGGTACTGAAGCTTTCTTT.

This clonotype was seen more than once but under ten times. The chain employs TRBV4-2 and TRBJ1-4, with D tentatively TRBD1 (6 bases). The CDR3 has 17 residues. Trimming pared 0 bases from V and 5 bases from J, leaving 16 bases between. Looked up from germline, CDR1 is LGHNA and CDR2 is YNFKEQ. The CDR3 here is CASSQDPYRVGNEKLFF. The CDR3 DNA sequence: TGTGCCAGCAGCCAAGATCCCTACAGGGTGGGGAATGAAAAACTGTTTTTT.

The chain is built from TRBV7-2 and TRBJ2-2; unclear D gene. Per germline, CDR1 SGHTA and CDR2 FQGNSA. CDR3 length equals 13 residues. V dropped 1 base and J dropped 7 bases, with 7 bases sitting between them. CDR3 region: CASSLVTVGELFF. DNA for the CDR3: TGTGCCAGCAGCTTAGTTACTGTCGGGGAGCTGTTTTTT.

This clonotype occurred a few times. The CDR3 protein is CASNFPSGLAGEGDTQYF. The CDR3, as DNA: TGTGCCAGCAACTTCCCATCGGGACTAGCGGGAGAAGGGGATACGCAGTATTTT. This sequence joins TRBV7-9 and TRBJ2-3; 14 bases are a match to TRBD2. From germline, CDR1 is SEHNR and CDR2 FQNEAQ (reference sequence). With V trimmed by 7 bases and J by 6 bases, 15 bases remained unmatched. CDR3 length equals 18 residues.

This clonotype was counted only a few times. This chain links TRBV2 with TRBJ2-7; weak D call: TRBD2 (6 bases). V was pared by 6 bases and J by 1 base, with 10 bases between. The CDR3 runs 13 residues. Per the germline V gene, CDR1 is SNHLY and CDR2 is FYNNEI. Here the CDR3 DNA reads TGTGCCAGCAGGGCTAGCGCTTCCTACGAGCAGTACTTC. Translation: CASRASASYEQYF.

The V and J genes are TRBV20-1 and TRBJ2-1; 15 bases align to TRBD2. The CDR3 sequence is 18 residues long. Trimming took 0 bases from V and 7 from J; bases not matched to a gene: 10. Germline V gives CDR1 DFQATT, CDR2 SNEGSKA (reference sequence). CDR3 bases: TGCAGTGCTAGAGATTGGACTAGCGGGGGGGGTAGAGAAAATGAGCAGTTCTTC. This gives the protein CSARDWTSGGGRENEQFF.

V is TRBV10-3 and J is TRBJ2-1; weak D call: TRBD1 (6 bases). The V gene's germline CDR1 is ENHRY and CDR2 SYGVKD. V was clipped by 3 bases and J by 10 bases, with 13 bases between them. The CDR3 has 13 amino acids. The CDR3 sequence: CAISEGTRYEQFF. CDR3 sequence (DNA): TGTGCCATCAGTGAAGGGACACGTTACGAGCAGTTCTTC.

This clonotype was observed a few times. DNA for the CDR3: TGTGCCAGCAGCTTAGCCCGGATTTCGGCTAGCGGCACAGATACGCAGTATTTT. Protein: CASSLARISASGTDTQYF. The genes are TRBV11-1 and TRBJ2-3; D might be TRBD2 (6 bases). CDR1 and CDR2 from the germline V gene are SGHAT and FQDESV (reference sequence). CDR3 length: 18 residues. V shed 0 bases and J shed 1 base, with 17 bases lying between them.

The chain carries TRBV30 and TRBJ1-1, with D perhaps TRBD1 (6 bases). The V end lost 2 bases, the J end lost 4 bases, and 11 bases lay between the germline ends. The CDR3 runs to 13 residues. Germline V CDR1 and CDR2: GTSNPN, SVGIG (reference sequence). The CDR3 loop is CAWSLWGATEAFF. CDR3 in DNA: TGTGCCTGGAGTTTGTGGGGGGCCACTGAAGCTTTCTTT.

This clonotype was counted only a few times. The chain couples TRBV2 to TRBJ1-2; D may be TRBD1 (5 bases). There are 12 residues in the CDR3. Trimming removed 2 bases at V and 8 bases at J, with 9 bases between. The germline V gene encodes CDR1 SNHLY and CDR2 FYNNEI. In DNA form, the CDR3 reads TGTGCCAGCAGTGAATACGGGGACGGCTACACCTTC. Amino acid sequence: CASSEYGDGYTF.

This clonotype has a handful of counts. The rearrangement links TRBV12-3 or TRBV12-4 to TRBJ2-1; no firm D call. This CDR3 is 13 amino acids long. Between the trimmed V and J ends, which lost 5 bases and 9 bases, there was a span of 14 bases. The CDR3 sequence: CASSPLLFGEQFF. The CDR3 coding sequence is TGTGCCAGCAGTCCTCTCCTATTCGGTGAGCAGTTCTTC.

Notes on this clonotype: A read error is possible here, since a much larger clone lies one base away. This chain connects TRBV20-1 to TRBJ1-2; perhaps TRBD1 as D (6 bases). Germline CDR1 DFQATT, CDR2 SNEGSKA (reference sequence). The CDR3 is made up of 13 amino acids. CDR3 coding DNA: TGCAGTACTAGAGCGGACAGAAACTATGGCTACACCTTC. This gives the protein CSTRADRNYGYTF.

This clonotype occurred many times. One junction end does not reproduce the germline sequence, and a read error may be involved. The chain couples TRBV7-2 to TRBJ2-1, with D possibly matching TRBD1 (5 bases). Germline V gene sequence: CDR1 SGHTA, CDR2 FQGNSA. This CDR3 region has 15 residues. CDR3 DNA sequence: TGTGCCAGCAGTTTAGCAGGGCTCTCCTACAATGAGCAGTTCTTC. The encoded protein is CASSLAGLSYNEQFF.

This clonotype was picked up a small number of times. The V call is TRBV20-1, the J call TRBJ2-1; 7 bases align to TRBD2. The germline V gene encodes CDR1 DFQATT and CDR2 SNEGSKA (reference sequence). V shed 5 bases, J shed 2 bases, and the junction held 3 bases outside the gene matches. This CDR3 region has 13 residues. CDR3 DNA sequence: TGCAGTGCTCCGAGCGGGACCTACAATGAGCAGTTCTTC. This gives the protein CSAPSGTYNEQFF.

The chain recombines TRBV25-1 with TRBJ2-1, with 9 bases matching TRBD2. This CDR3 spans 15 amino acids. CDR1 is MGHDK, CDR2 SYGVNS, per germline. J was trimmed by 10 bases and V by 8 bases; bases with no gene match: 15. CDR3 residues: CASSRRLAVSDEQFF. Here the CDR3 DNA reads TGTGCCAGCTCGAGAAGACTAGCGGTTAGCGACGAGCAGTTCTTC.

V is TRBV4-1 and J is TRBJ2-5, with no clear D. V was shortened by 2 bases and J by 11 bases, with 15 bases between the two germline ends. Germline V gives CDR1 MGHRA, CDR2 YSYEKL. This CDR3 has 13 amino acids. CDR3: CASSQNLGQVQYF. The CDR3 DNA reads TGCGCCAGCAGCCAAAACCTAGGGCAAGTGCAGTACTTC.